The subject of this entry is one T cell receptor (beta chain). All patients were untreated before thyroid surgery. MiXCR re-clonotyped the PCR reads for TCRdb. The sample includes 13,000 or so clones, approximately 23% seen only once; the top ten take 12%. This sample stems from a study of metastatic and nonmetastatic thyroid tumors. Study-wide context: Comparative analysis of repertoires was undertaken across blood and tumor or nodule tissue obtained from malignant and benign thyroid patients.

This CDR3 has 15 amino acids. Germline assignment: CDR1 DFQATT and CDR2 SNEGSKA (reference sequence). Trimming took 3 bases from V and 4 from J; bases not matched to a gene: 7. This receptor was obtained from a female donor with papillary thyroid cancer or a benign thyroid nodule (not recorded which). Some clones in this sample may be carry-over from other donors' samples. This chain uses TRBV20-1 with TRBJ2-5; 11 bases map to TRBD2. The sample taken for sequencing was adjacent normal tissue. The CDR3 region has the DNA TGCAGTGCTAGGGGGGCTAGCGGGAGGATAGAGACCCAGTACTTC. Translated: CSARGASGRIETQYF.